The subject of this entry is one TCR beta chain. Its antigen is unidentified. This specimen belongs to a study of shared clonotypes between healthy human individuals. Study findings and constraints: Rarefaction revealed incomplete sorted-subset sequencing despite large depth. Sharing across four donors was highest in naive CD4 (approximately 5%) and lowest in memory CD8 (roughly 0.4%). The four-donor shared clonotypes exceeded non-shared clonotypes in generation probability, with non-shared ones scoring lower.

Replicate PCRs for sorted subsets used approximately 190 ng DNA; this equaled 30,000 to 35,000 T cell genomes. Assay used: immunoSEQ multiplex PCR; TCRdb lists only in-frame clones, some missing. The table has roughly 1.5 million clones, 95% to 99% seen once; the top ten hold approximately 0.44%. The V gene's germline CDR1 is MNHEY and CDR2 SVGAGI. This CDR3 has 12 residues. The germline V and J ends were trimmed by 6 bases and 4 bases, with 6 bases remaining between them. Sequencing was performed on naive CD4+ T cells sorted from blood. The subset here: CD45RA+ positively selected. The V gene is TRBV6-5, the J gene TRBJ2-2; D is unresolved. The TCR comes from a man aged 25-40 years in good health. This chain's CDR3 is CASSVSTGELFF. For the CDR3, the DNA is TGTGCCAGCAGCGTATCCACCGGGGAGCTGTTTTTT.